The 17 T cell receptor beta chains below all came from one sample that was sequenced in a study of CD4 T cells in relation to SARS-CoV-2 and coronaviruses. The data were produced by immunoSEQ multiplex PCR, yet TCRdb's version contains in-frame clones alone and is incomplete. This table has 20,000 to 25,000 clones, 65% to 80% appearing once. No antigen has been identified for these receptors. Before the COVID-19 pandemic, during about 2011-2019, CD4+ T cells were taken from unexposed donors. After 10 to 11 days of culture, CD4+ T cells were isolated. Sample: CD4+ T cells from PBMCs, cultured in vitro. These receptors all come from a human donor in good health.

V and J are TRBV19 and TRBJ2-5; 7 bases map to TRBD2. The length of the CDR3 is 14 residues. Germline V gene lookup returns CDR1 LNHDA and CDR2 SQIVND (reference sequence). The V segment lost 5 bases and the J segment 5 bases; nucleotides outside the gene matches: 8. The CDR3 sequence is CASSAAGVGETQYF. Here the CDR3 DNA reads TGTGCCAGTAGTGCGGCGGGAGTGGGTGAGACCCAGTACTTC.

The genes are TRBV15 and TRBJ1-6; D might be TRBD1 (5 bases). This CDR3 is built from 15 residues. V gave up 4 bases and J gave up 4 bases, with 11 bases separating them. Germline loops: CDR1 LNHNV, CDR2 YYDKDF (reference sequence). The CDR3 protein is CATSTKEGYNSPLHF. The DNA for the CDR3 is TGTGCCACCAGCACGAAGGAGGGGTATAATTCACCCCTCCACTTT.

There are a few counts of this clone. The V gene is TRBV19, the J gene TRBJ2-7, with TRBD1 matching 8 bases. Germline V lookup: CDR1 LNHDA, CDR2 SQIVND (reference sequence). This CDR3 comprises 14 residues. The trim removed 9 bases at V and 0 bases at J, leaving 7 bases unmatched. CDR3 DNA: TGTGCCAGCGGCCGGACAGGGAGCTCCTACGAGCAGTACTTC. Protein product: CASGRTGSSYEQYF.

This clone was detected only once. The chain combines TRBV15 with TRBJ2-1; the D is unclear. The V gene's germline CDR1 is LNHNV and CDR2 YYDKDF (reference sequence). The CDR3 sequence is 14 residues long. The V and J ends lost 1 base and 4 bases respectively, with 8 bases between them. CDR3 coding DNA: TGTGCCACCAGCAGAGCCATACAGTACAATGAGCAGTTCTTC. Translated: CATSRAIQYNEQFF. Complete variable domain (other parts from reference TRBV15 and TRBJ2-1): DAMVIQNPRYQVTQFGKPVTLSCSQTLNHNVMYWYQQKSSQAPKLLFHYYDKDFNNEADTPDNFQSRRPNTSFCFLDIRSPGLGDTAMYLCATSRAIQYNEQFFGPGTRLTVL.

V and J are TRBV19 and TRBJ2-1; 7 nucleotides match TRBD1. This CDR3 region has 14 residues. Germline V gives CDR1 LNHDA, CDR2 SQIVND (reference sequence). V gave up 7 bases and J gave up 5 bases; unmatched junction bases: 8. The CDR3 spells CASTTGDRDNEQFF. For the CDR3, the DNA is TGTGCCAGTACCACAGGGGACAGAGACAATGAGCAGTTCTTC.

The V call is TRBV18, the J call TRBJ2-3, with D tentatively TRBD2 (6 bases). CDR1 is KGHSH and CDR2 is LQKENI in the germline V gene. CDR3 length: 15 residues. Trimming took 3 bases from V and 2 from J, leaving 12 bases between them. CDR3 nucleotides: TGTGCCAGCTCACCGGGGGGACTCCCCACAGATACGCAGTATTTT. Translated: CASSPGGLPTDTQYF.

The V gene is TRBV2, the J gene TRBJ1-5, with 9 positions matching TRBD1. Trimming took 7 bases from V and 7 from J; bases not matched to a gene: 5. The CDR3 consists of 13 residues. Germline CDR1 and CDR2: SNHLY and FYNNEI. The CDR3 coding sequence is TGTGCCAGCAAGGGACAGGGAGGCCAGCCCCAGCATTTT. Its protein is CASKGQGGQPQHF.

The chain couples TRBV28 to TRBJ1-5; D not certain. The CDR3 covers 14 residues. Trimming removed 6 bases at V and 4 bases at J, with 13 bases between. Germline V gene lookup returns CDR1 MDHEN and CDR2 SYDVKM. The CDR3 sequence is CASSSPSSNQPQHF. In DNA form, the CDR3 reads TGTGCCAGCAGCTCTCCTTCTTCAAATCAGCCCCAGCATTTT. Supplemented by reference TRBV28 and TRBJ1-5, the full variable domain reads DVKVTQSSRYLVKRTGEKVFLECVQDMDHENMFWYRQDPGLGLRLIYFSYDVKMKEKGDIPEGYSVSREKKERFSLILESASTNQTSMYLCASSSPSSNQPQHFGDGTRLSIL.

This clone has a handful of counts. This chain uses TRBV19 with TRBJ1-5; tentatively, D is TRBD1 (5 bases). Germline assignment: CDR1 LNHDA and CDR2 SQIVND (reference sequence). V was cut by 7 bases and J by 2 bases, with 18 bases left in between. This CDR3 spans 16 amino acids. As DNA, the CDR3 is TGTGCCAGTACCTACTCGGGGGTAGGAGGCAATCAGCCCCAGCATTTT. This gives the protein CASTYSGVGGNQPQHF.

The count of this clone is one. The chain links TRBV19 to TRBJ2-1; TRBD2 matches 7 bases. J lost 4 bases, V lost 10 bases, and 10 bases had no gene match. CDR3 size: 14 residues. Germline lookup yields CDR1 LNHDA and CDR2 SQIVND (reference sequence). The chain's CDR3 is CATRSGGGYNEQFF. The CDR3 bases are TGTGCCACAAGAAGTGGCGGGGGTTACAATGAGCAGTTCTTC.

The chain employs TRBV11-3 and TRBJ1-3; 9 positions agree with TRBD1. This CDR3 is built from 15 residues. Germline V lookup: CDR1 SGHNT, CDR2 YENEEA. J lost 4 bases, V lost 6 bases, and 7 bases had no gene match. CDR3 region: CASSPGQGPGNTIYF. The DNA for the CDR3 is TGTGCCAGCAGTCCGGGACAGGGACCAGGAAACACCATATATTTT.

This clone was observed a few times. The CDR3 protein is CATKGSPREQYF. In nucleotides, the CDR3 is TGTGCCACCAAGGGGTCACCTAGAGAGCAGTACTTC. V gene TRBV24-1 combines with J gene TRBJ2-7, with D possibly matching TRBD1 (5 bases). Trimming took 8 bases from V and 7 from J, leaving 14 bases between them. Germline V gene sequence: CDR1 KGHDR, CDR2 SFDVKD. This CDR3 comprises 12 residues.

The chain joins TRBV30 to TRBJ1-5; TRBD1 is a possible D gene (5 bases). This CDR3 contains 13 residues. Trimming shortened V by 3 bases and J by 7 bases, and 13 bases separated the two germline ends. Germline CDR1 reads GTSNPN; CDR2 reads SVGIG (reference sequence). CDR3 sequence: CAWRASGDQPQHF. CDR3 coding DNA: TGTGCCTGGAGGGCCTCCGGGGACCAGCCCCAGCATTTT.

The chain carries TRBV5-4 and TRBJ1-6, with TRBD1 matching over 12 bases. The germline CDR1 and CDR2 sequences are SGHNT and YYREEE (reference sequence). CDR3 size: 16 residues. The J segment lost 11 bases and the V segment lost 1 base, leaving 7 bases of the junction unmatched. This chain's CDR3 is CASSLIIGTGGTPLHF. The CDR3 bases are TGTGCCAGCAGCTTGATAATCGGGACAGGGGGCACACCCCTCCACTTT.

This chain links TRBV28 with TRBJ2-7, with 7 nucleotides matching TRBD2. The germline CDR1 and CDR2 sequences are MDHEN and SYDVKM. The CDR3 runs to 14 residues. V was pared by 3 bases and J by 2 bases, with 4 bases of the junction left unmatched. The CDR3 protein is CASSFGGGTYEQYF. Written as DNA, the CDR3 is TGTGCCAGCAGTTTTGGGGGGGGTACCTACGAGCAGTACTTC.

The gene calls are TRBV20-1 and TRBJ1-1; D not certain. V was cut by 6 bases and J by 0 bases, with 5 bases left in between. CDR1 is DFQATT and CDR2 is SNEGSKA in the germline V gene (reference sequence). The CDR3 loop spans 11 amino acids. The CDR3 here is CSAQLNTEAFF. The DNA of the CDR3 is TGCAGTGCGCAGTTGAACACTGAAGCTTTCTTT.

This clone was counted only a few times. The genes are TRBV6-5 and TRBJ2-1, with unresolved D. The V gene lost 0 bases and the J gene lost 2 bases, with 11 bases spanning the gap. Germline CDR1 MNHEY, CDR2 SVGAGI. The CDR3 totals 16 residues. Here the CDR3 reads CASSYSPLVTYNEQFF. CDR3 sequence (DNA): TGTGCCAGCAGTTACTCGCCCCTAGTTACCTACAATGAGCAGTTCTTC.